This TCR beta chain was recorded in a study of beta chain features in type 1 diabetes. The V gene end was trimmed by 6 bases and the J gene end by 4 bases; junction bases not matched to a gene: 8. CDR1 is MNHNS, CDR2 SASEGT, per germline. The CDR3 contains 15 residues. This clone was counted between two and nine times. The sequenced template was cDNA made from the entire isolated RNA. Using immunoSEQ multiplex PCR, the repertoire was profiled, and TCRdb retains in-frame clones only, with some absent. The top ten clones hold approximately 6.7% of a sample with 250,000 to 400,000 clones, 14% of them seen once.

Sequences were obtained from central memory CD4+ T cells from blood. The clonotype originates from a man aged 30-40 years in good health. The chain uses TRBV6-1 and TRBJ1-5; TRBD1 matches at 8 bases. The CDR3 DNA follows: TGTGCCAGCAGAGGACAGGGTCTTGGGAATCAGCCCCAGCATTTT. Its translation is CASRGQGLGNQPQHF.